The 9 T cell receptor beta chains given below trace back to one sample, sequenced in a study of T cells in Graves' hyperthyroidism and ophthalmopathy. Amplified TCR beta CDR3 regions came from RNA transcripts. With the HTBI primer set, the TCR CDR3 went through a first round of RT-PCR. TCRdb recomputed calls from the multiplex PCR reads with MiXCR, one row per CDR3 protein. The sample lists fewer than 750,000 distinct CDR3 sequences; more than 12% were seen once. The sample comprised blood. These receptors came from a woman aged 45-65 years with Graves' ophthalmopathy.

Ten or more counts support this clonotype. The chain has TRBV5-1 and TRBJ2-1; D not certain. Germline values: CDR1 SGHRS, CDR2 YFSETQ. There are 13 residues in the CDR3. Trimming shortened V by 0 bases and J by 10 bases, and 11 bases separated the two germline ends. The chain's CDR3 is CASSLGWTEEQFF. The CDR3 region has the DNA TGCGCCAGCAGCTTGGGCTGGACCGAGGAGCAGTTCTTC.

The sample holds many counts of this clonotype. V usage is TRBV11-3 and J usage is TRBJ2-2; possible D gene TRBD2, 6 bases. The CDR3 covers 17 residues. The V gene lost 0 bases and the J gene lost 0 bases, with 11 bases spanning the gap. Germline lookup yields CDR1 SGHNT and CDR2 YENEEA. The CDR3 reads CASSLDLTGANTGELFF. The CDR3 nucleotides are TGTGCCAGCAGCTTAGATCTAACGGGGGCGAACACCGGGGAGCTGTTTTTT. The full variable domain, rest sourced from reference TRBV11-3 and TRBJ2-2, is EAGVVQSPRYKIIEKKQPVAFWCNPISGHNTLYWYLQNLGQGPELLIRYENEEAVDDSQLPKDRFSAERLKGVDSTLKIQPAELGDSAVYLCASSLDLTGANTGELFFGEGSRLTVL.

This clonotype was seen ten or more times. This chain joins TRBV12-3 or TRBV12-4 and TRBJ2-3; D uncertain. Trimming took off 1 base at V and 4 bases at J, with 9 bases between the two ends. This CDR3 spans 14 amino acids. The CDR3 nucleotides are TGTGCCAGCAGTTTAGGTAGGGATTCAGATACGCAGTATTTT. Amino acid sequence: CASSLGRDSDTQYF.

This clonotype was observed many times. The chain carries TRBV7-2 and TRBJ1-1; 7 positions match TRBD1. Germline V lookup: CDR1 SGHTA, CDR2 FQGNSA. J gave up 2 bases and V 2 bases, and 8 bases lay outside the gene matches. The CDR3 sequence is 16 residues long. CDR3 in DNA: TGTGCCAGCAGCTTAAGTAGAGACAGGGCTAACACTGAAGCTTTCTTT. Encoded protein: CASSLSRDRANTEAFF.

There are many counts of this clonotype. The rearrangement uses TRBV11-3 and TRBJ2-1, with 7 bases that match TRBD2. V lost 2 bases to trimming and J lost 5 bases; unmatched junction nucleotides: 6. CDR3 length: 15 amino acids. The germline CDR1 and CDR2 sequences are SGHNT and YENEEA. CDR3 coding DNA: TGTGCCAGCAGCTTATCCCCGGGAGGCAACAATGAGCAGTTCTTC. Translated, it gives CASSLSPGGNNEQFF.

This sequence joins TRBV12-3 or TRBV12-4 and TRBJ2-1; no clear D. CDR3 length: 14 amino acids. Trimming took 5 bases from V and 5 from J, leaving 13 bases between them. The CDR3 reads CASSDLRSDNEQFF. CDR3 DNA: TGTGCCAGCAGTGATCTCCGCAGCGACAATGAGCAGTTCTTC.

This clonotype was seen at least ten times. The genes are TRBV18 and TRBJ2-3; TRBD2 matches 7 bases. CDR1 and CDR2 (germline): KGHSH, LQKENI. J gave up 4 bases and V 1 base, and 11 bases lay outside the gene matches. CDR3 length: 17 residues. The CDR3 nucleotides are TGTGCCAGCTCACCACTCGCGAGGGCTAGCGGACCAGATACGCAGTATTTT. Translation gives CASSPLARASGPDTQYF.

This clonotype was found many times. The rearrangement uses TRBV24-1 and TRBJ2-1, with D uncertain. The germline V gene has CDR1 KGHDR and CDR2 SFDVKD. V lost 2 bases and J 5 bases, leaving 6 bases between the germline ends. The CDR3 runs to 13 residues. The CDR3 reads CATSDYPDNEQFF. The CDR3 region has the DNA TGTGCCACCAGTGATTACCCAGACAATGAGCAGTTCTTC.

The sample holds many counts of this clonotype. V gene TRBV2 combines with J gene TRBJ2-4; 9 nucleotides match TRBD2. There are 15 residues in the CDR3. Germline lookup yields CDR1 SNHLY and CDR2 FYNNEI. V lost 8 bases, J lost 9 bases, and 14 bases stayed unmatched. This CDR3 is CASGLLGGRAAIQYF. In nucleotides, the CDR3 is TGTGCCAGCGGACTCCTTGGCGGGAGGGCCGCCATTCAGTACTTC.